Below are 14 T cell receptor beta chains sequenced from a single sample in a study of T cells after posttransplantation cyclophosphamide. Measured with immunoSEQ multiplex PCR; TCRdb has only the in-frame clones, and not every one. There are around 14,000 clones in the sample; about four fifths occur only once, and 1% to 1.5% lies in the top ten. The sequenced sample consisted of memory CD4+ T cells sorted from PBMCs. The receptors were sampled from a man aged 45-60 years.

The chain carries TRBV30 and TRBJ2-5; a weak D match, TRBD2 (5 bases). The CDR3 is 12 residues long. Trimming left V 0 bases short and J 5 bases short, with 7 bases between. Per germline, CDR1 GTSNPN and CDR2 SVGIG (reference sequence). The CDR3 here is CAWSVSGETQYF. The CDR3 DNA reads TGTGCCTGGAGTGTATCGGGGGAGACCCAGTACTTC.

The V and J genes are TRBV5-6 and TRBJ1-1, with 8 bases fitting TRBD1. Germline V gene lookup returns CDR1 SGHDT and CDR2 YYEEEE. After removal of 0 bases from V and 5 bases from J, the junction contained 9 bases not matched to a gene. This CDR3 has 16 residues. For the CDR3, the DNA is TGTGCCAGCAGCTTGGGGACTCTGAGACAGGGGACTGAAGCTTTCTTT. Residues: CASSLGTLRQGTEAFF.

The gene calls are TRBV5-1 and TRBJ1-2, with TRBD1 matching 8 bases. This CDR3 contains 15 residues. The germline gives CDR1 SGHRS, CDR2 YFSETQ. The V gene end was trimmed by 4 bases and the J gene end by 8 bases; junction bases not matched to a gene: 13. CDR3 DNA sequence: TGCGCCAGCAGCGTCCTTGGGGGACAGGAAATAGGCTACACCTTC. Its translation: CASSVLGGQEIGYTF.

V is TRBV5-1 and J is TRBJ2-5, with 8 bases matching TRBD1. CDR3 length equals 14 residues. Trimming cost V 2 bases and J 6 bases; bases outside gene matches: 6. Per the germline V gene, CDR1 is SGHRS and CDR2 is YFSETQ. CDR3 sequence: CASSLIQGAKTQYF. In nucleotides, the CDR3 is TGCGCCAGCAGCTTAATTCAGGGGGCGAAGACCCAGTACTTC.

This chain uses TRBV5-1 with TRBJ2-5; D might be TRBD1 (5 bases). The CDR3 extends over 13 amino acids. Between the trimmed V and J ends, which lost 5 bases and 4 bases, there was a span of 12 bases. Germline V gene data show CDR1 as SGHRS and CDR2 as YFSETQ. CDR3 sequence (DNA): TGCGCCAGCAGTCAGGGTCTTAGAGAGACCCAGTACTTC. Its translation: CASSQGLRETQYF.

The genes are TRBV29-1 and TRBJ1-1, with no clear D. The CDR3 has 12 amino acids. V was clipped by 6 bases and J by 2 bases, with 10 bases between them. Germline CDR1 reads SQVTM; CDR2 reads ANQGSEA. DNA for the CDR3: TGCAGCGTCACAGTTACAAACACTGAAGCTTTCTTT. Translating it yields CSVTVTNTEAFF.

This chain connects TRBV9 to TRBJ2-1; 8 bases align to TRBD2. Germline V CDR1 and CDR2: SGDLS, YYNGEE. The ends lost 0 bases at V and 7 bases at J; junction bases unmatched: 6. CDR3 length: 15 residues. CDR3 sequence: CASSVDGTRGNEQFF. The CDR3, as DNA: TGTGCCAGCAGCGTAGATGGGACTAGGGGGAATGAGCAGTTCTTC.

The chain links TRBV19 to TRBJ1-5; no clear D. V was shortened by 3 bases and J by 9 bases, with 12 bases between the two germline ends. Germline CDR1 LNHDA, CDR2 SQIVND (reference sequence). There are 13 residues in the CDR3. The CDR3 is CASSIGSELPQHF. Here the CDR3 DNA reads TGTGCCAGTAGTATCGGTTCGGAGCTGCCCCAGCATTTT.

V and J are TRBV18 and TRBJ1-1; tentative D call: TRBD1 (6 bases). V gave up 3 bases and J gave up 5 bases, with 16 bases separating them. CDR1 is KGHSH, CDR2 LQKENI, per germline. The CDR3 contains 15 residues. The CDR3 is CASSPKTGQRTEAFF. Written as DNA, the CDR3 is TGTGCCAGCTCACCCAAAACAGGGCAAAGGACTGAAGCTTTCTTT. Full variable domain (remainder filled in from reference TRBV18 and TRBJ1-1): NAGVMQNPRHLVRRRGQEARLRCSPMKGHSHVYWYRQLPEEGLKFMVYLQKENIIDESGMPKERFSAEFPKEGPSILRIQQVVRGDSAAYFCASSPKTGQRTEAFFGQGTRLTVV.

The J gene is TRBJ1-5, the V gene TRBV18; a possible D gene is TRBD1 (5 bases). With 5 bases removed from V and 1 base from J, the gap between germline ends came to 15 bases. CDR3 length: 16 residues. Per the germline V gene, CDR1 is KGHSH and CDR2 is LQKENI. CDR3 DNA sequence: TGTGCCAGCTCATCTACGGGGCGGGGGAGCAATCAGCCCCAGCATTTT. As protein: CASSSTGRGSNQPQHF.

The chain has TRBV5-5 and TRBJ2-5; D is undetermined. CDR1 and CDR2 from the germline V gene are SGHKS and YYEKEE (reference sequence). The length of the CDR3 is 11 residues. Trimming removed 1 base at V and 5 bases at J, with 3 bases between. The CDR3 protein is CASSLYETQYF. The CDR3 DNA reads as TGTGCCAGCAGCTTGTATGAGACCCAGTACTTC. Complete variable domain (other parts from reference TRBV5-5 and TRBJ2-5): DAGVTQSPTHLIKTRGQQVTLRCSPISGHKSVSWYQQVLGQGPQFIFQYYEKEERGRGNFPDRFSARQFPNYSSELNVNALLLGDSALYLCASSLYETQYFGPGTRLLVL.

The CDR3 sequence: CASSHLAGWNYGYTF. The CDR3, as DNA: TGTGCCAGCAGCCACCTCGCAGGGTGGAACTATGGCTACACCTTC. V and J are TRBV14 and TRBJ1-2; the D gene is possibly TRBD1 (5 bases). The CDR3 runs 15 residues. Germline V gene data show CDR1 as SGHDN and CDR2 as FVKESK. V was pared by 3 bases and J by 2 bases, with 13 bases between.

This clone was seen a few times. The chain is built from TRBV5-4 and TRBJ2-5, with D maybe TRBD2 (7 bases). The CDR3 contains 15 residues. The V end was cut by 0 bases, the J end by 5 bases, with 14 bases between. CDR1 and CDR2 from the germline V gene are SGHNT and YYREEE (reference sequence). In nucleotides, the CDR3 is TGTGCCAGCAGCTTGGCCATCGGGGGGCCGGAGACCCAGTACTTC. It yields the protein CASSLAIGGPETQYF.

Regarding this clone: Other DNA sequences in this sample translate to the same CDR3. The CDR3 DNA reads as TGCAGTGCTGGCAGGGGCAGCGGCTACACCTTC. Amino acids: CSAGRGSGYTF. The V call is TRBV20-1, the J call TRBJ1-2; the D gene is possibly TRBD1 (6 bases). Trimming removed 5 bases at V and 8 bases at J, with 12 bases between. CDR3 length: 11 residues. Germline CDR1 and CDR2: DFQATT and SNEGSKA (reference sequence).